The 20 T cell receptor beta chains below were found in one sample sequenced in a study of CD8+ T cells in alopecia areata. The treatment was: oral pan-JAK inhibitor, 5-10 mg twice daily. Extraction and reverse transcription of RNA yielded cDNA as the sequencing template. Repertoires were generated with immunoSEQ multiplex PCR, while TCRdb's copy carries only in-frame clones and drops some. The top ten hold 18% of the sample, which has 80,000 to 95,000 clones, about 40% seen once. Sequenced here: CD8+ T cells sorted from blood, sampled at week 24, from a patient treated with tofacitinib. Receptor source: a human donor with alopecia areata.

The chain couples TRBV13 to TRBJ2-3, with a tentative D call TRBD1 (6 bases). Per the germline V gene, CDR1 is PRHDT and CDR2 is FYEKMQ (reference sequence). The V and J ends lost 3 bases and 0 bases respectively, with 7 bases between them. This CDR3 contains 14 residues. The CDR3 DNA sequence: TGTGCCAGCAGCTTGAGGGGGAGCACAGATACGCAGTATTTT. Translated, it gives CASSLRGSTDTQYF.

This clone was seen only a few times. The chain has TRBV28 and TRBJ2-6; no clear D. This CDR3 is built from 14 residues. The germline V and J ends were trimmed by 5 bases and 2 bases, with 7 bases remaining between them. Germline lookup yields CDR1 MDHEN and CDR2 SYDVKM. The CDR3 coding sequence is TGTGCCAGCAGTCCTCTTACTGGGGCCAACGTCCTGACTTTC. Encoded protein: CASSPLTGANVLTF. Full variable domain (rest looked up from reference TRBV28 and TRBJ2-6): DVKVTQSSRYLVKRTGEKVFLECVQDMDHENMFWYRQDPGLGLRLIYFSYDVKMKEKGDIPEGYSVSREKKERFSLILESASTNQTSMYLCASSPLTGANVLTFGAGSRLTVL.

This clone has a handful of counts. The chain combines TRBV4-2 with TRBJ2-1; D is undetermined. V gave up 3 bases and J gave up 9 bases, with 9 bases separating them. The CDR3 totals 12 residues. CDR1 is LGHNA and CDR2 is YNFKEQ in the germline V gene. The CDR3 coding sequence is TGTGCCAGCAGCCATGCAGGTAGTGAGCAGTTCTTC. Protein: CASSHAGSEQFF.

This clone was detected a few times. This chain joins TRBV10-3 and TRBJ2-7, with 7 nucleotides matching TRBD1. The CDR3 is 13 amino acids. Looked up from germline, CDR1 is ENHRY and CDR2 is SYGVKD. J lost 5 bases, V lost 2 bases, and 3 bases had no gene match. The CDR3 DNA is TGTGCCATCAGTGAGGGGGACAGTGACGAGCAGTACTTC. This gives the protein CAISEGDSDEQYF.

The rearrangement joins TRBV11-2 to TRBJ2-7, with 10 positions matching TRBD1. CDR3 length: 16 amino acids. The J segment lost 3 bases and the V segment lost 4 bases, leaving 9 bases of the junction unmatched. Germline V lookup: CDR1 SGHAT, CDR2 FQNNGV. CDR3 in DNA: TGTGCCAGCAGCTCAAGAGCCGGGACAGGGGACTACGAGCAGTACTTC. Protein: CASSSRAGTGDYEQYF. The variable domain in full, with the rest retrieved from reference TRBV11-2 and TRBJ2-7, is EAGVAQSPRYKIIEKRQSVAFWCNPISGHATLYWYQQILGQGPKLLIQFQNNGVVDDSQLPKDRFSAERLKGVDSTLKIQPAKLEDSAVYLCASSSRAGTGDYEQYFGPGTRLTVT.

This rearrangement joins TRBV2 to TRBJ2-2, with D tentatively TRBD1 (6 bases). Germline-derived CDR1 and CDR2 are SNHLY and FYNNEI. The V and J ends lost 1 base and 4 bases respectively, with 10 bases between them. The CDR3 is 15 amino acids. CDR3 residues: CASSEGTEPTGELFF. CDR3 nucleotide sequence: TGTGCCAGCAGTGAAGGGACAGAGCCCACCGGGGAGCTGTTTTTT.

The chain uses TRBV5-1 and TRBJ2-7; D uncertain. CDR3 size: 12 residues. Deletions cut 3 bases from V and 2 bases from J, with 6 bases between. Per germline, CDR1 SGHRS and CDR2 YFSETQ. CDR3 coding DNA: TGCGCCAGCAGCTCCGAACCCTACGAGCAGTACTTC. It is translated as CASSSEPYEQYF.

The J gene is TRBJ2-1, the V gene TRBV14; 11 positions agree with TRBD2. The CDR3 is made up of 15 amino acids. V gave up 4 bases and J gave up 6 bases; unmatched junction bases: 5. Germline V lookup: CDR1 SGHDN, CDR2 FVKESK. The CDR3 sequence: CASSPRLAGTNEQFF. In DNA, the CDR3 is TGTGCCAGCAGCCCGCGACTAGCGGGAACCAATGAGCAGTTCTTC.

As regards this clone: The CDR3 ends on some other residue instead of the conserved phenylalanine or tryptophan, so this is likely a read error. The DNA is left out, because the CDR3 cannot be placed on it with certainty; the CDR3 is given as TCRdb lists it. This chain joins TRBV30 and TRBJ1-1. The V gene's germline CDR1 is GTSNPN and CDR2 SVGIG (reference sequence). The CDR3 region is 12 residues in length, termini included. The CDR3 is CAWSGRRTEVVI.

The rearrangement uses TRBV18 and TRBJ2-7; tentatively, D is TRBD2 (6 bases). The CDR3 is 13 residues long. Per germline, CDR1 KGHSH and CDR2 LQKENI. The V and J ends lost 0 bases and 6 bases respectively, with 9 bases between them. This CDR3 is CASSPPSGSEQYF. CDR3 DNA sequence: TGTGCCAGCTCACCACCGTCCGGGAGCGAGCAGTACTTC.

The genes are TRBV15 and TRBJ1-5; perhaps TRBD1 as D (5 bases). V gave up 3 bases and J gave up 5 bases, with 14 bases separating them. CDR1 and CDR2 (germline): LNHNV, YYDKDF (reference sequence). The CDR3 spans 15 residues. Written as DNA, the CDR3 is TGTGCCACCAGCAGTACGTCAGGGATCCATCAGCCCCAGCATTTT. This translates into CATSSTSGIHQPQHF.

This clone was found a few times. Written as DNA, the CDR3 is TGTGCCAGCAGCGTAGACGTGGGAAACTCTGGAAACACCATATATTTT. This sequence encodes CASSVDVGNSGNTIYF. The chain is built from TRBV9 and TRBJ1-3, with no clear D. V was cut by 0 bases and J by 0 bases, with 10 bases left in between. Germline CDR1 reads SGDLS; CDR2 reads YYNGEE. CDR3 length equals 16 residues.

The chain carries TRBV6-1 and TRBJ2-7; D remains unclear. Germline CDR1 is MNHNS and CDR2 is SASEGT. With 2 bases removed from V and 4 bases from J, the gap between germline ends came to 9 bases. The CDR3 extends over 13 amino acids. CDR3 amino acids: CASSELGWYEQYF. CDR3 nucleotides: TGTGCCAGCAGTGAACTGGGTTGGTACGAGCAGTACTTC.

This clone turned up a few times. The V gene is TRBV4-1, the J gene TRBJ2-1; the match to TRBD2 covers 9 bases. The ends lost 0 bases at V and 9 bases at J; junction bases unmatched: 6. Germline CDR1 MGHRA, CDR2 YSYEKL. CDR3 length: 15 residues. CDR3 region: CASSQEREGLFEQFF. The CDR3 DNA follows: TGCGCCAGCAGCCAAGAGCGGGAGGGCCTATTTGAGCAGTTCTTC.

This clone was counted a few times. The rearrangement joins TRBV7-9 to TRBJ2-1; D perhaps matches TRBD1 (6 bases). V lost 5 bases and J lost 6, with 17 bases in between. CDR3 length: 15 residues. Germline V gives CDR1 SEHNR, CDR2 FQNEAQ (reference sequence). DNA of the CDR3: TGTGCCAGCAGCGCTCCAGGTACAGGGAGCAATGAGCAGTTCTTC. It is translated as CASSAPGTGSNEQFF.

In this sample, this clone turned up a few times. The V and J genes are TRBV29-1 and TRBJ2-5, with D possibly TRBD1 on 6 matching bases. The J call is in doubt because the DNA end fits TRBJ2-7 better. Germline V gene data show CDR1 as SQVTM and CDR2 as ANQGSEA. The CDR3 runs to 12 residues. The CDR3: CSVSGESYEQYF. CDR3 DNA: TGCAGCGTTTCAGGGGAGTCCTACGAGCAGTACTTC.

The gene calls are TRBV6-5 and TRBJ2-6; D gene unclear. The germline V and J ends were trimmed by 3 bases and 0 bases, with 6 bases remaining between them. CDR1 is MNHEY, CDR2 SVGAGI, per germline. The CDR3 length is 15 residues. CDR3 sequence (DNA): TGTGCCAGCAGTTATTCGGACTCTGGGGCCAACGTCCTGACTTTC. This encodes CASSYSDSGANVLTF.

This chain uses TRBV28 with TRBJ2-7, with 11 bases fitting TRBD2. Per germline, CDR1 MDHEN and CDR2 SYDVKM. Losses at the gene ends were 6 bases for V and 3 bases for J; bases not matched to a gene: 1. The CDR3 sequence is 13 residues long. This CDR3 is CASRGTSGYEQYF. The CDR3 DNA sequence: TGTGCCAGCAGGGGGACTAGCGGCTACGAGCAGTACTTC. The complete variable domain, with remaining parts taken from reference TRBV28 and TRBJ2-7, reads DVKVTQSSRYLVKRTGEKVFLECVQDMDHENMFWYRQDPGLGLRLIYFSYDVKMKEKGDIPEGYSVSREKKERFSLILESASTNQTSMYLCASRGTSGYEQYFGPGTRLTVT.

The chain carries TRBV29-1 and TRBJ2-7; tentatively, D is TRBD1 (5 bases). Trimming shortened V by 1 base and J by 3 bases, and 10 bases separated the two germline ends. CDR3 length: 13 amino acids. Looked up from germline, CDR1 is SQVTM and CDR2 is ANQGSEA. The CDR3 DNA is TGCAGCGTTGAAGGGCAGGGTCGCTACGAGCAGTACTTC. Translating gives CSVEGQGRYEQYF.

The chain combines TRBV23-1 with TRBJ2-4, with D perhaps matching TRBD2 (6 bases). TRBV23-1 is identified as an open reading frame with a role that is uncertain. The CDR3 is 15 residues long. Trimming cost V 7 bases and J 1 base, with 14 bases left between them. CDR3 residues: CASNPGREAKNIQYF. The CDR3 nucleotides are TGCGCCAGCAACCCAGGACGGGAGGCCAAAAACATTCAGTACTTC.